Shown below are 11 T cell receptor beta chains from a single sample sequenced in a study of T-cell memory formation after mild COVID-19. TCRdb redid the calling of the 5' RACE reads with MiXCR, one entry per CDR3 protein. Of roughly 610,000 distinct CDR3 sequences in the sample, 17% are singletons; the top ten hold 8.1%. Specimen: PBMCs or a T cell subset sorted from them (not recorded which). Receptors originate from an adult woman who had mild COVID-19 (a few samples of this study predate the infection). Cell type and time point are not known.

The chain recombines TRBV7-8 with TRBJ2-3; 8 bases are a match to TRBD1. CDR3 length: 18 amino acids. The trim removed 0 bases at V and 3 bases at J, leaving 11 bases unmatched. Germline CDR1 SGHVS, CDR2 FQNEAQ. The DNA for the CDR3 is TGTGCCAGCAGCTTAGCAGGAAGGACAGGGATGAGGACAGATACGCAGTATTTT. Residues: CASSLAGRTGMRTDTQYF.

This clonotype occurred a few times. The chain combines TRBV19 with TRBJ2-1, with 9 positions matching TRBD1. Losses at the gene ends were 1 base for V and 7 bases for J; bases not matched to a gene: 5. The CDR3 has 15 amino acids. CDR1 LNHDA and CDR2 SQIVND come from the germline V gene (reference sequence). CDR3 sequence (DNA): TGTGCCAGTAGTATAGGGGGACAGGGCTTTAATGAGCAGTTCTTC. Translation gives CASSIGGQGFNEQFF.

The table lists this clonotype with a few counts. The CDR3 is CAWSADRGWTEAFF. CDR3 bases: TGTGCCTGGAGTGCCGACAGGGGTTGGACTGAAGCTTTCTTT. V is TRBV30 and J is TRBJ1-1, with 8 nucleotides matching TRBD1. Per germline, CDR1 GTSNPN and CDR2 SVGIG (reference sequence). The CDR3 runs to 14 residues. The junction had 6 bases not matched to a gene; V was cut back by 1 base and J by 5 bases.

A few counts support this clonotype. The rearrangement joins TRBV18 to TRBJ2-2; TRBD1 matches at 8 bases. The germline V gene encodes CDR1 KGHSH and CDR2 LQKENI. V dropped 8 bases and J dropped 0; count of bases not matched to a gene: 5. This CDR3 has 15 amino acids. CDR3 amino acids: CASGQGATNTGELFF. DNA of the CDR3: TGTGCCAGCGGACAGGGAGCGACGAACACCGGGGAGCTGTTTTTT.

This clonotype has only a few counts. Here the CDR3 reads CASSLQQGQEQFF. Written as DNA, the CDR3 is TGTGCCAGCAGCTTGCAGCAGGGCCAGGAGCAGTTCTTC. The rearrangement joins TRBV7-2 to TRBJ2-1; possibly TRBD1 for D (5 bases). This CDR3 is built from 13 residues. Germline CDR1 and CDR2: SGHTA and FQGNSA. Trimming shortened V by 3 bases and J by 10 bases, and 13 bases separated the two germline ends.

J is TRBJ2-1 and V is TRBV9, with unresolved D. CDR3 size: 8 residues. CDR1 is SGDLS and CDR2 is YYNGEE in the germline V gene. Trimming cost V 5 bases and J 15 bases, with 6 bases left between them. Written as DNA, the CDR3 is TGTGCCAGCAGGGCTCGGTTCTTC. Protein: CASRARFF.

V and J are TRBV7-3 and TRBJ2-5, with 8 bases fitting TRBD2. V was clipped by 3 bases and J by 1 base; unmatched bases: 4. CDR3 length: 15 amino acids. Germline lookup yields CDR1 SGHTA and CDR2 FQGTGA. The DNA of the CDR3 is TGTGCCAGCAGCTTGTTGAGCGGGGGCCAAGAGACCCAGTACTTC. It specifies CASSLLSGGQETQYF.

The chain couples TRBV27 to TRBJ2-7; D remains ambiguous. The V gene lost 3 bases and the J gene lost 0 bases, with 9 bases spanning the gap. CDR3 length equals 14 residues. Germline V gives CDR1 MNHEY, CDR2 SMNVEV (reference sequence). CDR3 loop: CASSFYMGSYEQYF. For the CDR3, the DNA is TGTGCCAGCAGTTTTTATATGGGCTCCTACGAGCAGTACTTC.

This clonotype was seen more than once but under ten times. The chain carries TRBV7-8 and TRBJ1-5; 8 nucleotides match TRBD1. Germline values: CDR1 SGHVS, CDR2 FQNEAQ. Losses at the gene ends were 5 bases for V and 4 bases for J; bases not matched to a gene: 13. CDR3 length: 17 residues. In nucleotides, the CDR3 is TGTGCCAGCAGCCGGCCCCCTGGGACAGGCCCAAATCAGCCCCAGCATTTT. Protein: CASSRPPGTGPNQPQHF.

The rearrangement links TRBV6-1 to TRBJ2-7, with D possibly TRBD1 on 5 matching bases. Germline CDR1 is MNHNS and CDR2 is SASEGT. The CDR3 consists of 14 residues. Between the trimmed V and J ends, which lost 2 bases and 3 bases, there was a span of 11 bases. The CDR3 sequence is CASSELRQIYEQYF. The DNA for the CDR3 is TGTGCCAGCAGTGAACTACGACAGATCTACGAGCAGTACTTC.

The gene calls are TRBV24-1 and TRBJ1-1; D remains ambiguous. Germline V gene sequence: CDR1 KGHDR, CDR2 SFDVKD. This CDR3 spans 15 amino acids. Trimming pared 3 bases from V and 2 bases from J, leaving 12 bases between. Here the CDR3 reads CATSDGSVGNTEAFF. The DNA for the CDR3 is TGTGCCACCAGTGATGGGTCGGTAGGTAACACTGAAGCTTTCTTT.